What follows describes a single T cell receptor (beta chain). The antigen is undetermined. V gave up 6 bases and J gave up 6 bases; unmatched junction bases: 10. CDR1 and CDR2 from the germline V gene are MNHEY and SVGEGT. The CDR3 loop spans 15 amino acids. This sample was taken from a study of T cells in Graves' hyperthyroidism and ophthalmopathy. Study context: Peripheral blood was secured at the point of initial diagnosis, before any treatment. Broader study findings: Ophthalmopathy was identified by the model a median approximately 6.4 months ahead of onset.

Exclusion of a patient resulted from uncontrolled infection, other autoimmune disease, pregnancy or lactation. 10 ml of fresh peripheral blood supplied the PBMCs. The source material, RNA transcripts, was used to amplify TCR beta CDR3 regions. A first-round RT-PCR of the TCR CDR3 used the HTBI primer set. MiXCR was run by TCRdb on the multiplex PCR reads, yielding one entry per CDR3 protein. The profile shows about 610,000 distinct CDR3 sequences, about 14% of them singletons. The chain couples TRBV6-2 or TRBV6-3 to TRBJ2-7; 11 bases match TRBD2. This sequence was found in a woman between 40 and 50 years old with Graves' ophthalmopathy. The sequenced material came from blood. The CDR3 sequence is CASRPIAGGSGEQYF. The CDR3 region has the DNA TGTGCCAGCAGGCCCATAGCGGGAGGGTCCGGCGAGCAGTACTTC.